This TCR beta chain was obtained from a study of graft-versus-host responses after intestinal transplantation. Comment on this clone: Its antigen remains unidentified.

TCRdb's table, derived via immunoSEQ multiplex PCR, lists solely in-frame clones and lacks some. Of 95,000 to 130,000 clones in the sample, 90% are singletons; the top ten hold about 0.18%. Trimming removed 3 bases at V and 3 bases at J, with 14 bases between. CDR3 length: 15 amino acids. The germline V gene encodes CDR1 SNHLY and CDR2 FYNNEI. The specimen comprised unstimulated CD4+ T cells sorted from spleen or lymph node cells, sampled before intestinal transplant. The sequence derives from a human donor who received an intestinal transplant. V gene TRBV2 combines with J gene TRBJ1-1; D not certain. The CDR3 region has the DNA TGTGCCAGCAGTGAGACGGGAAACCTCTACACTGAAGCTTTCTTT. Its translation is CASSETGNLYTEAFF.